The rows below give T cell receptor beta chains drawn from one sample of a study of CD8 T cells in Susac syndrome. TCRdb redid the calling of the immunoSEQ multiplex PCR reads with MiXCR, one entry per CDR3 protein. Here the sample spans around 160,000 distinct CDR3 sequences, around 94% being singletons. The specimen sequenced was CD4+ T cells from PBMCs. The receptors shown here come from a human donor in good health. Each CDR3 is given with its conserved first and last residue. Fields, in order: V gene, CDR3 length, clone size, D gene, J gene, CDR3 protein, CDR3 DNA. A D gene is named only where the DNA matches it firmly. Clone size is stated in some rows and not others, as once, few, many or a class when expanded.

V gene: TRBV19; CDR3 length: 15; clone size: .; D gene: .; J gene: TRBJ1-2; CDR3 protein: CASSPAGVRDYGYTF; CDR3 DNA: TGTGCCAGTAGTCCCGCAGGGGTTAGGGACTATGGCTACACCTTC
V gene: TRBV12-3/TRBV12-4; CDR3 length: 15; clone size: .; D gene: TRBD1; J gene: TRBJ2-7; CDR3 protein: CASSVGTGSVYEQYF; CDR3 DNA: TGTGCCAGCAGTGTCGGGACAGGCTCGGTCTACGAGCAGTACTTC
V gene: TRBV5-6; CDR3 length: 17; clone size: once; D gene: TRBD1; J gene: TRBJ2-6; CDR3 protein: CASSQGTGTAGANVLTF; CDR3 DNA: TGTGCCAGCAGCCAAGGGACAGGCACAGCTGGGGCCAACGTCCTGACTTTC
V gene: TRBV6-5; CDR3 length: 15; clone size: once; D gene: TRBD1; J gene: TRBJ2-7; CDR3 protein: CASSRGGTGAYEQYF; CDR3 DNA: TGTGCCAGCAGTCGCGGCGGCACAGGGGCCTACGAGCAGTACTTC
V gene: TRBV27; CDR3 length: 12; clone size: once; D gene: .; J gene: TRBJ1-6; CDR3 protein: CASSFAGSPLHF; CDR3 DNA: TGTGCCAGCAGTTTTGCAGGATCACCCCTCCACTTT
V gene: TRBV29-1; CDR3 length: 10; clone size: .; D gene: .; J gene: TRBJ2-1; CDR3 protein: CSVVGNEQFF; CDR3 DNA: TGCAGCGTTGTGGGAAATGAGCAGTTCTTC
V gene: TRBV18; CDR3 length: 14; clone size: .; D gene: .; J gene: TRBJ2-3; CDR3 protein: CASSPGAGTDTQYF; CDR3 DNA: TGTGCCAGCTCACCAGGCGCGGGAACAGATACGCAGTATTTT
V gene: TRBV18; CDR3 length: 16; clone size: .; D gene: .; J gene: TRBJ1-6; CDR3 protein: CASSPGGVDNNSPLHF; CDR3 DNA: TGTGCCAGCTCACCAGGTGGGGTGGACAATAATTCACCCCTCCACTTT
V gene: TRBV6-6; CDR3 length: 15; clone size: .; D gene: TRBD2; J gene: TRBJ2-3; CDR3 protein: CASSYSGLAPDTQYF; CDR3 DNA: TGTGCCAGCAGTTACTCAGGACTAGCCCCAGATACGCAGTATTTT
V gene: TRBV9; CDR3 length: 16; clone size: .; D gene: .; J gene: TRBJ2-2; CDR3 protein: CASSVAGNQNTGELFF; CDR3 DNA: TGTGCCAGCAGCGTAGCGGGGAACCAGAACACCGGGGAGCTGTTTTTT
V gene: TRBV4-2; CDR3 length: 13; clone size: .; D gene: .; J gene: TRBJ2-3; CDR3 protein: CASSQDPQYTQYF; CDR3 DNA: TGTGCCAGCAGCCAAGATCCTCAATATACGCAGTATTTT
V gene: TRBV20-1; CDR3 length: 15; clone size: .; D gene: TRBD2; J gene: TRBJ2-7; CDR3 protein: CSARTSGGSSYEQYF; CDR3 DNA: TGCAGTGCCCGGACTAGCGGGGGTAGCTCCTACGAGCAGTACTTC
V gene: TRBV5-4; CDR3 length: 14; clone size: once; D gene: .; J gene: TRBJ2-5; CDR3 protein: CASSVDSRYETQYF; CDR3 DNA: TGTGCCAGCAGCGTGGACAGCCGGTATGAGACCCAGTACTTC
V gene: TRBV20-1; CDR3 length: 14; clone size: .; D gene: TRBD1; J gene: TRBJ1-1; CDR3 protein: CSARAVSGTGEAFF; CDR3 DNA: TGCAGTGCTAGAGCCGTCTCCGGGACAGGAGAAGCTTTCTTT
V gene: TRBV20-1; CDR3 length: 12; clone size: .; D gene: .; J gene: TRBJ1-1; CDR3 protein: CSGRRQNTEAFF; CDR3 DNA: TGCAGTGGTCGGCGACAGAACACTGAAGCTTTCTTT
V gene: TRBV12-3/TRBV12-4; CDR3 length: 13; clone size: .; D gene: .; J gene: TRBJ1-6; CDR3 protein: CASSSGQSSPLHF; CDR3 DNA: TGTGCCAGCAGTTCAGGACAATCTTCACCCCTCCACTTT
V gene: TRBV9; CDR3 length: 16; clone size: .; D gene: .; J gene: TRBJ2-7; CDR3 protein: CASSPGRLIPSYEQYF; CDR3 DNA: TGTGCCAGCAGCCCCGGGAGACTGATCCCCTCCTACGAGCAGTACTTC
V gene: TRBV18; CDR3 length: 12; clone size: .; D gene: .; J gene: TRBJ2-1; CDR3 protein: CASSPENNEQFF; CDR3 DNA: TGTGCCAGCTCACCCGAGAACAATGAGCAGTTCTTC
V gene: TRBV20-1; CDR3 length: 15; clone size: .; D gene: TRBD2; J gene: TRBJ2-7; CDR3 protein: CSARVTSGAPSGQYF; CDR3 DNA: TGCAGTGCTAGAGTGACTAGCGGGGCCCCATCTGGGCAGTACTTC
V gene: TRBV7-9; CDR3 length: 15; clone size: .; D gene: .; J gene: TRBJ2-1; CDR3 protein: CASSPRGTAGNEQFF; CDR3 DNA: TGTGCCAGCAGCCCGCGAGGGACGGCCGGGAATGAGCAGTTCTTC
V gene: TRBV15; CDR3 length: 12; clone size: .; D gene: .; J gene: TRBJ2-1; CDR3 protein: CATGVAYNEQFF; CDR3 DNA: TGTGCCACTGGGGTAGCGTACAATGAGCAGTTCTTC
V gene: TRBV5-1; CDR3 length: 14; clone size: .; D gene: .; J gene: TRBJ2-7; CDR3 protein: CASSFDGLYYEQYF; CDR3 DNA: TGCGCCAGCAGTTTTGACGGACTTTACTACGAGCAGTACTTC
V gene: TRBV30; CDR3 length: 12; clone size: .; D gene: .; J gene: TRBJ1-5; CDR3 protein: CAWSGGNQPQHF; CDR3 DNA: TGTGCCTGGAGTGGGGGAAATCAGCCCCAGCATTTT
V gene: TRBV30; CDR3 length: 12; clone size: .; D gene: .; J gene: TRBJ1-1; CDR3 protein: CAWSTMDTEAFF; CDR3 DNA: TGTGCCTGGAGTACCATGGACACTGAAGCTTTCTTT
V gene: TRBV12-3/TRBV12-4; CDR3 length: 16; clone size: .; D gene: TRBD2; J gene: TRBJ2-1; CDR3 protein: CASSLTGLAGVNEQFF; CDR3 DNA: TGTGCCAGCAGTTTGACCGGACTAGCGGGGGTGAATGAGCAGTTCTTC